One TCR beta chain is described in this entry. The data were taken from a study of blood T cell repertoires in COVID-19. In the study overall: Samples came from the United States, Italy and Spain, spanning acute and convalescent COVID-19.

Unmatched junction bases numbered 15, after V lost 8 bases and J lost 8 bases. The CDR3 has 16 amino acids. Germline V gene data show CDR1 as KGHDR and CDR2 as SFDVKD. Some clones are missing from TCRdb's copy, which holds only in-frame ones; the method was immunoSEQ multiplex PCR. The sample shows over 65,000 clones, approximately 92% of them seen only once. The chain links TRBV24-1 to TRBJ2-4, with 9 bases lining up with TRBD2. The sample was peripheral blood. This receptor was identified in a human donor in a cohort sampled during active COVID-19. The CDR3 DNA sequence: TGTGCCACCACCACAGTGCGGGGGGGCCGTGGAGACATTCAGTACTTC. Translated, it gives CATTTVRGGRGDIQYF.